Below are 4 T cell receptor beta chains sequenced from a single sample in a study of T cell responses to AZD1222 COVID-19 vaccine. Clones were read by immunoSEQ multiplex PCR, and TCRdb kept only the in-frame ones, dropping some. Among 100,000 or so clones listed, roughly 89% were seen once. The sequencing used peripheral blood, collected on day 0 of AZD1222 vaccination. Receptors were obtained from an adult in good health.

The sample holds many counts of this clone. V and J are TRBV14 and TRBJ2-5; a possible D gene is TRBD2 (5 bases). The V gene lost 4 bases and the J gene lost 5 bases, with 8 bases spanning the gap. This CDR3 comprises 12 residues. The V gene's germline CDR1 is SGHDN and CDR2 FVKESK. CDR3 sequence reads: CASSPPGETQYF. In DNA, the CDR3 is TGTGCCAGCAGCCCCCCGGGGGAGACCCAGTACTTC. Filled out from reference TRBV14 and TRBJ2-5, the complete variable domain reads EAGVTQFPSHSVIEKGQTVTLRCDPISGHDNLYWYRRVMGKEIKFLLHFVKESKQDESGMPNNRFLAERTGGTYSTLKVQPAELEDSGVYFCASSPPGETQYFGPGTRLLVL.

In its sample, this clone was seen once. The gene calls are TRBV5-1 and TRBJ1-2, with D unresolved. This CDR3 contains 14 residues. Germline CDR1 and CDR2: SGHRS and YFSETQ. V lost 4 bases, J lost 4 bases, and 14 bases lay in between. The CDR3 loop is CASSEVAEVYGYTF. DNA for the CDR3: TGCGCCAGCAGCGAGGTGGCGGAAGTCTATGGCTACACCTTC.

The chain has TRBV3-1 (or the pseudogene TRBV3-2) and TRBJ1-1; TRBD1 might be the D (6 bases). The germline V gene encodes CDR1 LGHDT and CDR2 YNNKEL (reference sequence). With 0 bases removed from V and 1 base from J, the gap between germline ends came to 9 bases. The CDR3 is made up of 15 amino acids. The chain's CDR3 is CASSQEAGQNTEAFF. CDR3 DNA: TGTGCCAGCAGCCAAGAGGCGGGACAGAACACTGAAGCTTTCTTT.

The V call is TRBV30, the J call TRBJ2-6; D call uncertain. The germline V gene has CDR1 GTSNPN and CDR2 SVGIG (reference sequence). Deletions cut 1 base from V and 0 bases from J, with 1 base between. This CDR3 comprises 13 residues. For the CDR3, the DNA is TGTGCCTGGAGTGCCTCTGGGGCCAACGTCCTGACTTTC. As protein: CAWSASGANVLTF. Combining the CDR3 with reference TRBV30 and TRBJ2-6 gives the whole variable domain SQTIHQWPATLVQPVGSPLSLECTVEGTSNPNLYWYRQAAGRGLQLLFYSVGIGQISSEVPQNLSASRPQDRQFILSSKKLLLSDSGFYLCAWSASGANVLTFGAGSRLTVL.